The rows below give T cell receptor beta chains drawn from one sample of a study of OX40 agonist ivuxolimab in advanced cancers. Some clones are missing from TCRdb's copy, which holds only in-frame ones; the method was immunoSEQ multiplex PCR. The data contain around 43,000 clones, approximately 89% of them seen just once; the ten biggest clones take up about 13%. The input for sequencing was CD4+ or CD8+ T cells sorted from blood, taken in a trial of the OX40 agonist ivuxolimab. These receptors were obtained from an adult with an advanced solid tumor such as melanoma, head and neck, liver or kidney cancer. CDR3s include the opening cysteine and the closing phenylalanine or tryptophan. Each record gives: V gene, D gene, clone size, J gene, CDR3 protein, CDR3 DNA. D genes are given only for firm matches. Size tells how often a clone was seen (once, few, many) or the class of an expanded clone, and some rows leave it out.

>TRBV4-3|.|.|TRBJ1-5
CASSQDRTGYQPQHF
TGCGCCAGCAGCCAAGATAGAACAGGGTATCAGCCCCAGCATTTT
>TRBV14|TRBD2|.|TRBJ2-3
CASSYLAGVTDTQYF
TGTGCCAGCAGCTATCTAGCGGGGGTCACAGATACGCAGTATTTT
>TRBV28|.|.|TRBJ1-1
CASSFSPRGNTEAFF
TGTGCCAGCAGTTTTAGCCCTCGGGGGAACACTGAAGCTTTCTTT
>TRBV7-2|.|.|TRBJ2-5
CASSFGFGPGRTQYF
TGTGCCAGCAGCTTCGGGTTTGGACCCGGAAGGACCCAGTACTTC
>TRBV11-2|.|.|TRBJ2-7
CASSGYREGSYEQYF
TGTGCCAGCAGCGGTTACAGGGAAGGGTCCTACGAGCAGTACTTC
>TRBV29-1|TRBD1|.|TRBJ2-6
CSVFTGQGPGANVLTF
TGCAGCGTTTTTACCGGACAGGGACCCGGGGCCAACGTCCTGACTTTC
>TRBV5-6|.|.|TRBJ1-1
CASSLGTPEAFF
TGTGCCAGCAGCTTAGGAACACCTGAAGCTTTCTTT
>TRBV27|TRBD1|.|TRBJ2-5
CASSLLARGRPEETQYF
TGTGCCAGCAGTTTACTAGCCAGGGGGCGCCCGGAGGAGACCCAGTACTTC
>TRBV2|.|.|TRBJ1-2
CASSQQLYGYTF
TGTGCCAGCAGTCAACAGCTCTATGGCTACACCTTC
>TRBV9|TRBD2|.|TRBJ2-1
CASSVDGGDYNEQFF
TGTGCCAGCAGCGTAGATGGGGGGGACTACAATGAGCAGTTCTTC
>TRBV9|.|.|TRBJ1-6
CASSGPGRGRDEVGSPLHF
TGTGCCAGCAGCGGGCCGGGCCGCGGGCGGGACGAAGTGGGTTCACCCCTCCACTTT
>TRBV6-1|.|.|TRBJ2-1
CASSENGGGPYNEQFF
TGTGCCAGCAGTGAGAATGGTGGGGGCCCTTACAATGAGCAGTTCTTC
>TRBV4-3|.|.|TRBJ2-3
CASSQDFSRTDTQYF
TGCGCCAGCAGCCAAGATTTCTCGAGGACCGATACGCAGTATTTT
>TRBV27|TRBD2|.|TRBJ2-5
CATSRGRVETQYF
TGTGCCACCTCCCGCGGGAGGGTAGAGACCCAGTACTTC
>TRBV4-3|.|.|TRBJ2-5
CASSQDWGTLGDQETQYF
TGCGCCAGCAGCCAAGATTGGGGTACGTTGGGGGACCAAGAGACCCAGTACTTC
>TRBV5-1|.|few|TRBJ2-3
CASSLSGDTDTQYF
TGCGCCAGCAGCTTGTCAGGGGACACAGATACGCAGTATTTT
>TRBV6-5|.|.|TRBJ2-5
CASSLGEGPETQYF
TGTGCCAGCAGCTTAGGCGAAGGGCCAGAGACCCAGTACTTC
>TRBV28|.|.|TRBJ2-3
CASSLTPTSTDTQYF
TGTGCCAGCAGTTTAACCCCCACTAGCACAGATACGCAGTATTTT
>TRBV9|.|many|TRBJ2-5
CASSPGQTTAQETQYF
TGTGCCAGCAGCCCAGGACAGACAACCGCCCAAGAGACCCAGTACTTC
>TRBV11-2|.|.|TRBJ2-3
CASSQSGDTQYF
TGTGCCAGCAGCCAGAGTGGGGATACGCAGTATTTT
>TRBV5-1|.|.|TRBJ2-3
CASSFRVGAKPDTQYF
TGCGCCAGCAGCTTCCGGGTAGGGGCGAAACCGGATACGCAGTATTTT
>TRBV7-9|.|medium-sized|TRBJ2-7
CASSAPGQGDYEQYF
TGTGCCAGCAGCGCACCGGGACAAGGTGACTACGAGCAGTACTTC
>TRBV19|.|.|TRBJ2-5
CASSMVADQETQYF
TGTGCCAGTAGTATGGTCGCAGACCAAGAGACCCAGTACTTC
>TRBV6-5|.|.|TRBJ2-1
CASSYSWGASYNEQFF
TGTGCCAGCAGTTACTCCTGGGGAGCCTCCTACAATGAGCAGTTCTTC
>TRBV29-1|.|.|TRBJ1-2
CSAEEGHSGYTF
TGCAGCGCGGAAGAGGGGCACAGTGGCTACACCTTC
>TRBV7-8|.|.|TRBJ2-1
CASSSEGLNEQFF
TGTGCCAGCAGCTCAGAGGGGCTCAATGAGCAGTTCTTC
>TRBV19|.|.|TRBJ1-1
CASSIPPHGLNTEAFF
TGTGCCAGTAGTATTCCTCCCCACGGATTGAACACTGAAGCTTTCTTT
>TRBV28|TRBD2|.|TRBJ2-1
CASRQTGGRYNEQFF
TGTGCCAGCAGGCAAACGGGGGGGCGGTACAATGAGCAGTTCTTC
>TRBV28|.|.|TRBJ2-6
CASSPTLSGANVLTF
TGTGCCTCCTCTCCCACCCTCTCTGGGGCCAACGTCCTGACTTTC
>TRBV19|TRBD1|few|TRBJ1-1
CASRDSMNTEAFF
TGTGCCTCTCGGGACAGCATGAACACTGAAGCTTTCTTT
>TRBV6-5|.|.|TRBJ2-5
CASQGETQYF
TGTGCCAGCCAGGGCGAGACCCAGTACTTC
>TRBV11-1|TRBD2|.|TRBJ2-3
CASSSLGGGAIDTQYF
TGTGCCAGCAGCTCCCTAGGCGGGGGGGCCATAGATACGCAGTATTTT
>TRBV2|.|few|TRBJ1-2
CASSENGDGFYGYTF
TGTGCCAGCAGTGAAAATGGGGACGGCTTCTATGGCTACACCTTC
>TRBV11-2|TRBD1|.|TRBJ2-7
CASSLQGAPGEQYF
TGTGCCAGCAGCTTACAGGGGGCGCCAGGTGAGCAGTACTTC
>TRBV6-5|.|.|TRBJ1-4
CASSYSGIPRGKLFF
TGTGCCAGCAGTTACTCTGGCATCCCCCGTGGAAAACTGTTTTTT
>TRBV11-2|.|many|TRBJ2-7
CASSLGRVEQYF
TGTGCCAGCAGCCTAGGCCGGGTCGAGCAGTACTTC
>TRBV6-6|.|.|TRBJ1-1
CASSYSIPEGTEAFF
TGTGCCAGCAGTTACTCGATACCCGAGGGCACTGAAGCTTTCTTT
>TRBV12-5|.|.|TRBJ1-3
CASGLVPGAVWNTIYF
TGTGCTAGTGGTTTGGTACCGGGTGCAGTCTGGAACACCATATATTTT
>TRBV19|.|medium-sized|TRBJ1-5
CASSIEGAFTQPQHF
TGTGCCAGTAGTATAGAGGGGGCGTTTACTCAGCCCCAGCATTTT
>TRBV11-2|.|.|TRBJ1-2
CASSDYLGGDYGYTF
TGTGCCAGCAGCGACTATCTAGGGGGTGACTATGGCTACACCTTC
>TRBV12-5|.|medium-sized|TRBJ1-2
CASGLRGVGYTF
TGTGCTAGTGGTTTGAGGGGGGTTGGCTACACCTTC